These 5 T cell receptor beta chains share one sample of origin, sequenced in a study of cytomegalovirus exposure and HLA in healthy donors. Primers included in the PCR were 60 Vbeta and 13 Jbeta primers. Measured with immunoSEQ multiplex PCR; TCRdb has only the in-frame clones, and not every one. The data contain under 100,000 clones, roughly 85% of them singletons. The sequenced material came from PBMCs. The receptors were sampled from a man younger than 45 in good health and CMV-seronegative.

The chain combines TRBV6-1 with TRBJ2-1; D perhaps matches TRBD2 (7 bases). Trimming stripped 5 bases from V and 4 bases from J, with 15 bases between. CDR3 length equals 15 residues. Germline CDR1 reads MNHNS; CDR2 reads SASEGT. Written as DNA, the CDR3 is TGTGCCAGCAGTCCCCATGCGGGGGCTTACAATGAGCAGTTCTTC. It specifies CASSPHAGAYNEQFF.

The V call is TRBV2, the J call TRBJ1-6, with D possibly matching TRBD1 (6 bases). Per the germline V gene, CDR1 is SNHLY and CDR2 is FYNNEI. The CDR3 is 15 residues long. Trimming cost V 8 bases and J 1 base, with 12 bases left between them. The CDR3 DNA reads TGTGCCAGCCGACAGGAAGATTCCTATAATTCACCCCTCCACTTT. Its protein product is CASRQEDSYNSPLHF.

The chain is built from TRBV28 and TRBJ2-7, with 7 bases aligning to TRBD1. The CDR3 consists of 11 residues. The ends lost 10 bases at V and 2 bases at J; junction bases unmatched: 2. Germline V gives CDR1 MDHEN, CDR2 SYDVKM. CDR3 region: CATGTAYEQYF. As DNA, the CDR3 is TGTGCCACCGGGACAGCCTACGAGCAGTACTTC.

For the CDR3, the DNA is TGTGCCAGCTCACCAGGTTCAGGCGGAAACACCATATATTTT. It is translated as CASSPGSGGNTIYF. J is TRBJ1-3 and V is TRBV18; no definite D call. Per germline, CDR1 KGHSH and CDR2 LQKENI. This CDR3 spans 14 amino acids. The V gene lost 2 bases and the J gene lost 4 bases, with 9 bases spanning the gap.

This chain uses TRBV30 with TRBJ1-2; D is uncertain. CDR3 length: 17 residues. CDR1 and CDR2 from the germline V gene are GTSNPN and SVGIG (reference sequence). V was cut by 3 bases and J by 3 bases, with 23 bases left in between. CDR3: CAWRSPWEREGYYGYTF. The CDR3 DNA follows: TGTGCCTGGAGAAGCCCCTGGGAGAGGGAGGGATACTATGGCTACACCTTC.